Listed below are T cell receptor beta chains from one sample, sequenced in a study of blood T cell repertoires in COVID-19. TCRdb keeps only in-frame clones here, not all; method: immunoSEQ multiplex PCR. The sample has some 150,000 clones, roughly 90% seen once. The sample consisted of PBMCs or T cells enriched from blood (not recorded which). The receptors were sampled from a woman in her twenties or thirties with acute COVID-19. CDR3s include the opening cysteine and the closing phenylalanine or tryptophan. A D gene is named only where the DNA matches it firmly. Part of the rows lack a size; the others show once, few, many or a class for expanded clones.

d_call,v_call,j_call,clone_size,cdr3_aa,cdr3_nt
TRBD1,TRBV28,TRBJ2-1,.,CASSPPPGQGSRNEQFF,TGTGCCAGCAGTCCCCCCCCGGGACAGGGTTCGAGAAATGAGCAGTTCTTC
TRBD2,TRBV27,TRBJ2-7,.,CASSTSGRIDEQYF,TGTGCCAGCAGTACTAGCGGGAGAATCGACGAGCAGTACTTC
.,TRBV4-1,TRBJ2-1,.,CASSQDLRLIPADASYNEQFF,TGCGCCAGCAGCCAAGATCTTCGACTCATACCAGCGGATGCCTCCTACAATGAGCAGTTCTTC
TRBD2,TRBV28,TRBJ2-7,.,CASSSSGRVPYEQYF,TGTGCCAGCAGTTCTAGCGGGAGGGTCCCCTACGAGCAGTACTTC
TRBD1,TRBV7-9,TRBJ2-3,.,CASSKGHRDRDTDTQYF,TGTGCCAGCAGCAAAGGACACCGGGACAGAGACACAGATACGCAGTATTTT
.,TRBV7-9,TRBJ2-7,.,CASSFGAGAGSYEQYF,TGTGCCAGCAGCTTCGGAGCCGGTGCGGGGTCCTACGAGCAGTACTTC
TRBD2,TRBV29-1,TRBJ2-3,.,CSVEGSGNTDTQYF,TGCAGCGTTGAAGGTAGCGGGAACACAGATACGCAGTATTTT
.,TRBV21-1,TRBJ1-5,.,CASSMRQPQHF,TGTGCCAGCAGCATGAGACAGCCCCAGCATTTT
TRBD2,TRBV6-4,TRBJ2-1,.,CASSDPGLAGEGEQFF,TGTGCCAGCAGTGACCCGGGACTAGCGGGAGAGGGTGAGCAGTTCTTC
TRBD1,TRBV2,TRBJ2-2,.,CASSQGVGNTGELFF,TGTGCCAGCAGTCAGGGGGTGGGGAACACCGGGGAGCTGTTTTTT
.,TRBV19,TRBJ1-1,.,CASSIEAGSAEAFF,TGTGCCAGTAGTATAGAAGCAGGGTCGGCTGAAGCTTTCTTT
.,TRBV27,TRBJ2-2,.,CASRTGFFTGELFF,TGTGCCAGCAGAACCGGGTTTTTCACCGGGGAGCTGTTTTTT
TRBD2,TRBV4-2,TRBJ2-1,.,CASRIAGEYEQFF,TGTGCCAGCAGAATAGCGGGAGAATATGAGCAGTTCTTC
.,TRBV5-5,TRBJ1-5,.,CASSLEWGGNQPQHF,TGTGCCAGCAGCTTGGAGTGGGGAGGGAATCAGCCCCAGCATTTT
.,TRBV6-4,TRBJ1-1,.,CASSAESGQGHTEAFF,TGTGCCAGCAGCGCCGAGTCAGGGCAGGGTCACACTGAAGCTTTCTTT
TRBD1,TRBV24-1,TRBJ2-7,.,CATSALDPQGDRYEQYF,TGTGCCACCAGTGCCCTTGACCCCCAGGGGGACCGGTACGAGCAGTACTTC
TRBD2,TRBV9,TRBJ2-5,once,CASSVGIGRGEETQYF,TGTGCCAGCAGCGTAGGTATCGGGAGGGGCGAGGAGACCCAGTACTTC
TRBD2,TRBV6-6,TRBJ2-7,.,CASSHSGREHYEQYF,TGTGCCAGCAGTCATAGCGGGAGGGAGCACTACGAGCAGTACTTC
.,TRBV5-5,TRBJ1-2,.,CASSLGGSAYGYTF,TGTGCCAGCAGCTTGGGGGGTAGCGCCTATGGCTACACCTTC
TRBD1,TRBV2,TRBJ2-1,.,CASSGQGAAYNEQFF,TGTGCCAGCAGTGGACAGGGGGCGGCGTACAATGAGCAGTTCTTC
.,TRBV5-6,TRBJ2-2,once,CASSSPGLQSTGELFF,TGTGCCAGCAGCTCACCGGGACTGCAATCGACCGGGGAGCTGTTTTTT
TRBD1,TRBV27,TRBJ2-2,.,CASSSPTGWENTGELFF,TGTGCCAGCAGTTCCCCGACAGGGTGGGAGAACACCGGGGAGCTGTTTTTT
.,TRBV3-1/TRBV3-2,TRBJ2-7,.,CASSPQRVYSYEQYF,TGTGCCAGCAGCCCACAACGGGTTTACTCCTACGAGCAGTACTTC
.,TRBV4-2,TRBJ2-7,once,CASSPERLETYEQYF,TGTGCCAGCAGCCCCGAGCGACTAGAGACCTACGAGCAGTACTTC
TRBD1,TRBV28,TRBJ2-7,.,CASRSRQGSYEQYF,TGTGCCAGCAGGTCACGACAGGGCTCCTACGAGCAGTACTTC
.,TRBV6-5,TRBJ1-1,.,CASSYEEGNTEAFF,TGTGCCAGCAGTTACGAGGAGGGGAACACTGAAGCTTTCTTT
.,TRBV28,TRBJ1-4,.,CASSSAPGNEKLFF,TGTGCCAGCAGTTCAGCCCCAGGGAACGAAAAACTGTTTTTT
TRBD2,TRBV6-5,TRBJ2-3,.,CASSFREGGADTQYF,TGTGCCAGCAGTTTCCGGGAGGGAGGCGCAGATACGCAGTATTTT
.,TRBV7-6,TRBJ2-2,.,CASSSRQPKGELFF,TGTGCCAGCAGCTCCCGACAACCAAAGGGGGAGCTGTTTTTT
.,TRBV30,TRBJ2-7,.,CAWGEQVHYEQYF,TGTGCCTGGGGGGAACAGGTTCACTACGAGCAGTACTTC
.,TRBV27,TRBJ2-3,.,CASSSTSGGTDTQYF,TGTGCCAGCAGCTCGACTAGTGGTGGCACAGATACGCAGTATTTT
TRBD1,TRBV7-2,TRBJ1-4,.,CASRPHSGTGYEKLFF,TGTGCCAGCAGACCCCATTCCGGGACAGGGTATGAAAAACTGTTTTTT
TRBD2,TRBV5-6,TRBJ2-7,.,CASSLVPGGYEQYF,TGTGCCAGCAGCTTGGTCCCGGGGGGTTACGAGCAGTACTTC
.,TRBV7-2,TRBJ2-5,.,CASSLSVRDDETQYF,TGTGCCAGCAGCTTAAGTGTCCGGGATGATGAGACCCAGTACTTC
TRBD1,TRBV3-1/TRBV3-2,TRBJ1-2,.,CASSQGGQGYGYTF,TGTGCCAGCAGCCAAGGTGGACAGGGCTATGGCTACACCTTC
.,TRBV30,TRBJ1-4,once,CAWSPTVSVATNEKLFF,TGTGCCTGGAGCCCGACAGTCTCCGTAGCAACTAATGAAAAACTGTTTTTT
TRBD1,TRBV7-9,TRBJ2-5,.,CASSSDRGEAQYF,TGTGCCAGCAGCTCGGACAGGGGTGAGGCCCAGTACTTC
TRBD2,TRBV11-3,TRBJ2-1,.,CASSLSYRLAGYNEQFF,TGTGCCAGCAGCTTATCTTATCGGCTAGCGGGGTACAATGAGCAGTTCTTC
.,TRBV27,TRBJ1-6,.,CASLPQGKYSPLHF,TGTGCCAGCCTACCGCAGGGAAAATATTCACCCCTCCACTTT
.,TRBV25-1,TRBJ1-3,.,CATRTWGNTIYF,TGTGCCACCCGGACTTGGGGAAACACCATATATTTT
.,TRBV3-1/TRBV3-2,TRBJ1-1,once,CASNPVEGNTEAFF,TGTGCCAGCAACCCAGTAGAGGGGAACACTGAAGCTTTCTTT
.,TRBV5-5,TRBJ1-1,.,CASSFTLALLNTEAFF,TGTGCCAGCAGCTTCACCCTGGCCTTATTGAACACTGAAGCTTTCTTT
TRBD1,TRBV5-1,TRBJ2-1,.,CASSLALFGQGSNEQFF,TGCGCCAGCAGCTTGGCCCTGTTCGGACAGGGGTCCAATGAGCAGTTCTTC
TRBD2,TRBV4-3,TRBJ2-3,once,CASSQGLAGGTDTQYF,TGCGCCAGCAGCCAAGGGCTAGCGGGAGGGACAGATACGCAGTATTTT
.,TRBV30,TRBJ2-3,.,CAWSVQGGVDTQYF,TGTGCCTGGAGTGTACAGGGAGGGGTGGATACGCAGTATTTT
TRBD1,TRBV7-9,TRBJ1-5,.,CASSSDRGAQPQHF,TGTGCCAGCAGCTCCGACAGGGGCGCTCAGCCCCAGCATTTT
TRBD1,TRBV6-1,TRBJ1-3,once,CASSEAYWDRGLGNTIYF,TGTGCCAGCAGTGAAGCTTATTGGGACAGGGGGCTCGGAAACACCATATATTTT
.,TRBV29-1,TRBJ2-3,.,CSVEEVSSGGGTQYF,TGCAGCGTTGAAGAGGTCTCTAGCGGAGGGGGTACGCAGTATTTT
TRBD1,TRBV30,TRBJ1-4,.,CAWSTGQGAEKLFF,TGTGCCTGGAGTACGGGACAGGGGGCTGAAAAACTGTTTTTT
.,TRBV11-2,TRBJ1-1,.,CASSFTSGNTEAFF,TGTGCCAGCAGCTTTACGTCGGGGAACACTGAAGCTTTCTTT
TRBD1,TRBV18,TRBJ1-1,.,CASSPGQRRNTEAFF,TGTGCCAGCTCACCGGGACAGAGAAGGAACACTGAAGCTTTCTTT
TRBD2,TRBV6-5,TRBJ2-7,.,CASVLRAGGYDEQYF,TGTGCCAGCGTCCTCAGAGCGGGAGGGTACGACGAGCAGTACTTC